This T cell receptor (beta chain) was obtained from a study of patients and donors after allogeneic stem cell transplantation. This CDR3 has 13 amino acids. Germline trimming cut 4 bases from V and 8 bases from J; bases unmatched to any gene: 5. Germline CDR1 and CDR2: PRHDT and FYEKMQ (reference sequence). This clonotype was detected a few times. TCRdb called the RT-PCR reads again in MiXCR, with one record for every CDR3 protein. Here the sample spans 150,000 to 200,000 distinct CDR3 sequences, 35% to 50% being singletons. The sequenced sample was blood, either unsorted or a sorted T cell fraction (not recorded which). The chain couples TRBV13 to TRBJ1-1; 9 bases agree with TRBD1. This sequence originates from a human donor who was either an allogeneic HSCT recipient or a stem cell or donor lymphocyte infusion donor (not recorded which). It is not recorded whose cells these are; they may come from a transplant donor. In DNA, the CDR3 is TGTGCCAGCAGCTCGCCGGACAGGGGCGAAGCTTTCTTT. This encodes CASSSPDRGEAFF.